Sequencing of this T cell receptor beta chain was carried out in a study of T cell responses to AZD1222 COVID-19 vaccine. Generated by immunoSEQ multiplex PCR, the TCRdb table keeps only in-frame clones and is missing some. This sample has under 200,000 clones, with approximately 91% found just once. Notes on the study in general: Vaccine-related CD4 TCRs covered spike, predominating at 160-218 and 743-854. Researchers took repertoire samples only after the peak T cell response had come. Donors were chiefly white British, with a greater number of females, and clonal diversity was perhaps underestimated. A reported finding is that nearly half of spike-specific TCRs target unmutated variant regions.

The CDR3 is made up of 14 amino acids. About this clone itself: What it recognizes is unknown.

The V gene is TRBV21-1, the J gene TRBJ1-3. TRBV21-1 is a pseudogene. Specimen: peripheral blood, collected on day 0 of AZD1222 vaccination. The TCR comes from an adult in good health. Here the CDR3 reads CASSKKVSGNTIYF. For the CDR3, the DNA is TGTGCCAGCAGCAAAAAAGTCTCTGGAAACACCATATATTTT.